A selection of T cell receptor beta chains follows, all from one sample in a study of blood T cell repertoires in COVID-19. This table comes from immunoSEQ multiplex PCR, and its TCRdb copy is limited to in-frame clones, with some not included. The table records 450,000 or so clones, around 90% of them present only once. Specimen: PBMCs or T cells enriched from blood (not recorded which). The receptors shown here come from a young man who had recovered from COVID-19. Each CDR3 is given with its conserved first and last residue. D genes are given only for firm matches. Not every row has a clone size; where given, it reads once, few, many or a size class.

length	size	D	J	V	CDR3	DNA
12	-	-	TRBJ1-1	TRBV3-1/TRBV3-2	CASSRGPTEAFF	TGTGCCAGCAGCCGGGGCCCTACTGAAGCTTTCTTT
15	-	TRBD1	TRBJ2-7	TRBV3-1/TRBV3-2	CASSRSTGVPYEQYF	TGTGCCAGCAGCCGCTCGACAGGGGTCCCCTACGAGCAGTACTTC
17	once	-	TRBJ1-2	TRBV19	CASSMYFPVAGDHGYTF	TGTGCCAGTAGTATGTATTTTCCTGTGGCAGGGGATCATGGCTACACCTTC
13	few	-	TRBJ1-1	TRBV18	CASSPSGRGEAFF	TGTGCCAGCTCACCAAGTGGGCGGGGTGAAGCTTTCTTT
12	-	-	TRBJ1-2	TRBV6-2/TRBV6-3	CASSYQDSSYTF	TGTGCCAGCAGTTACCAAGATAGTAGCTACACCTTC
15	once	TRBD1	TRBJ1-1	TRBV5-1	CASSLMGDRGTEAFF	TGCGCCAGCAGCTTGATGGGAGACAGGGGAACTGAAGCTTTCTTT
13	-	-	TRBJ2-1	TRBV18	CASSLAESSEQFF	TGTGCCAGCTCACTAGCGGAGTCTTCTGAGCAGTTCTTC
13	-	-	TRBJ2-7	TRBV7-9	CASSSTDNYEQYF	TGTGCCAGCAGCTCCACTGACAACTACGAGCAGTACTTC
15	-	TRBD1	TRBJ2-7	TRBV5-8	CASSLERTGIHEQYF	TGTGCCAGCAGCTTGGAGCGGACAGGCATCCACGAGCAGTACTTC
13	-	-	TRBJ2-7	TRBV28	CASSFRLAYEQYF	TGTGCCAGCAGTTTTCGGCTAGCTTACGAGCAGTACTTC
13	-	-	TRBJ2-5	TRBV12-3/TRBV12-4	CASRGGPKETQYF	TGTGCCAGCAGGGGGGGGCCTAAAGAGACCCAGTACTTC
13	-	-	TRBJ1-1	TRBV12-5	CASGLQEATEAFF	TGTGCTAGTGGTTTGCAAGAGGCCACTGAAGCTTTCTTT
16	once	-	TRBJ2-7	TRBV3-1/TRBV3-2	CASSQADGVTTYEQYF	TGTGCCAGCAGCCAAGCAGACGGGGTCACAACCTACGAGCAGTACTTC
16	-	-	TRBJ1-1	TRBV7-9	CASSHPRTDMNTEAFF	TGTGCCAGCAGCCACCCGAGGACAGACATGAACACTGAAGCTTTCTTT
15	-	TRBD1	TRBJ2-2	TRBV5-6	CASSFRTGNTGELFF	TGTGCCAGCAGCTTTAGGACAGGGAACACCGGGGAGCTGTTTTTT
17	-	-	TRBJ1-2	TRBV4-1	CASSPGSAQGPSKGYTF	TGCGCCAGCAGCCCGGGCAGCGCCCAGGGCCCCAGTAAGGGGTACACCTTC
15	-	-	TRBJ1-6	TRBV9	CASSVWGTSNSPLHF	TGTGCCAGCAGCGTATGGGGGACATCCAATTCACCCCTCCACTTT
12	-	-	TRBJ2-7	TRBV29-1	CSVESRDYEQYF	TGCAGCGTTGAGAGCAGGGACTACGAGCAGTACTTC
14	-	TRBD2	TRBJ2-7	TRBV29-1	CSVAPGLADYEQYF	TGCAGCGTTGCGCCCGGACTAGCAGACTACGAGCAGTACTTC
16	-	-	TRBJ2-4	TRBV3-1/TRBV3-2	CASSQDDLRAKNIQYF	TGTGCCAGCAGCCAAGATGACTTGCGAGCCAAAAACATTCAGTACTTC
15	once	-	TRBJ1-5	TRBV19	CASSPTEYSNQPQHF	TGTGCCAGTAGCCCGACAGAGTATAGCAATCAGCCCCAGCATTTT